A single sample is the source of the 6 T cell receptor beta chains below, sequenced in a study of OX40 agonist ivuxolimab in advanced cancers. The data were produced by immunoSEQ multiplex PCR, yet TCRdb's version contains in-frame clones alone and is incomplete. The table lists 90,000 or so clones, about 87% of them singletons. This specimen was CD4+ or CD8+ T cells sorted from blood, taken in a trial of the OX40 agonist ivuxolimab. These receptors were taken from an adult with an advanced solid tumor such as melanoma, head and neck, liver or kidney cancer.

This clone was picked up one time. V is TRBV18 and J is TRBJ1-2; D is unclear. This CDR3 is built from 16 residues. Trimming left V 1 base short and J 2 bases short, with 14 bases between. Per the germline V gene, CDR1 is KGHSH and CDR2 is LQKENI. The CDR3 DNA follows: TGTGCCAGCTCACCACGTCTAGCCAGCATGAACTATGGCTACACCTTC. It translates to CASSPRLASMNYGYTF.

J is TRBJ2-3 and V is TRBV9; D gene unclear. Between the trimmed V and J ends, which lost 0 bases and 2 bases, there was a span of 4 bases. Germline lookup yields CDR1 SGDLS and CDR2 YYNGEE. The CDR3 contains 13 residues. In DNA, the CDR3 is TGTGCCAGCAGCGTAGGCTCCACAGATACGCAGTATTTT. This gives the protein CASSVGSTDTQYF.

The chain couples TRBV4-1 to TRBJ1-1; TRBD1 is a possible D gene (5 bases). Germline values: CDR1 MGHRA, CDR2 YSYEKL. The CDR3 has 13 amino acids. The V and J ends lost 0 bases and 8 bases respectively, with 10 bases between them. The CDR3 reads CASSQEWTSEAFF. The CDR3 bases are TGCGCCAGCAGCCAAGAATGGACATCAGAAGCTTTCTTT.

The chain is built from TRBV11-3 and TRBJ2-1; TRBD1 aligns across 7 bases. The CDR3 totals 16 residues. Germline V gene sequence: CDR1 SGHNT, CDR2 YENEEA. Germline trimming cut 0 bases from V and 3 bases from J; bases unmatched to any gene: 5. Here the CDR3 DNA reads TGTGCCAGCAGCTTAGAGTTAGGGGGCGGCTACAATGAGCAGTTCTTC. It is translated as CASSLELGGGYNEQFF.

The chain couples TRBV15 to TRBJ1-2; no reliable D call. Per germline, CDR1 LNHNV and CDR2 YYDKDF (reference sequence). V lost 0 bases to trimming and J lost 7 bases, with 15 bases between them. This CDR3 region has 15 residues. CDR3 amino acids: CATSRDTGIRGGYTF. In DNA, the CDR3 is TGTGCCACCAGCAGAGATACGGGGATCCGGGGTGGCTACACCTTC.

The V gene is TRBV2, the J gene TRBJ2-6; D remains unclear. The ends were cut back, 3 bases at V and 4 bases at J, with 13 bases in the middle. The V gene's germline CDR1 is SNHLY and CDR2 FYNNEI. The CDR3 has 16 residues. The CDR3 is CASSEMRQTGANVLTF. Here the CDR3 DNA reads TGTGCCAGCAGTGAGATGCGGCAGACGGGGGCCAACGTCCTGACTTTC.